This T cell receptor (beta chain) is from a study of T cell responses to AZD1222 COVID-19 vaccine. Overall study results and limits: It was only a handful of AZD1222 recipients who were seropositive at baseline.

The table came from immunoSEQ multiplex PCR; TCRdb's copy has only in-frame clones and leaves some out. The data show 200,000 to 250,000 clones, 93% seen once. Looked up from germline, CDR1 is SGHVS and CDR2 is FQNEAQ. CDR3 length equals 16 residues. V was clipped by 3 bases and J by 3 bases, with 17 bases between them. Concerning this clone: Its antigen is not identified.

The rearrangement links TRBV7-8 to TRBJ2-5; possibly TRBD2 for D (5 bases). The source material was peripheral blood, sampled on day 0 of MenACWY control vaccination. The receptor was isolated from an adult in good health. This chain's CDR3 is CASSFHPLGAKETQYF. The CDR3 region has the DNA TGTGCCAGCAGCTTCCACCCATTGGGAGCTAAAGAGACCCAGTACTTC.